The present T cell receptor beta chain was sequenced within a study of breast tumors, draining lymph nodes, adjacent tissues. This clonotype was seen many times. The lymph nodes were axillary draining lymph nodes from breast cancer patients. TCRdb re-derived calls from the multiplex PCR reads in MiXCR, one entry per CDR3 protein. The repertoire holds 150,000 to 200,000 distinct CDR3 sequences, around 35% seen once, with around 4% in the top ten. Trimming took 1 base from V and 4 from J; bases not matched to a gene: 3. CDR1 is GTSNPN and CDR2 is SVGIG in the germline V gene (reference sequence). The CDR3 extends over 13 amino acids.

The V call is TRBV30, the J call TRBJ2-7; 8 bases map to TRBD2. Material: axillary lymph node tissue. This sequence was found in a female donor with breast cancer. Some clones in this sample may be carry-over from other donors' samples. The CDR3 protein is CAWSEGLEYEQYF. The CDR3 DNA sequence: TGTGCCTGGAGTGAGGGACTAGAGTACGAGCAGTACTTC.